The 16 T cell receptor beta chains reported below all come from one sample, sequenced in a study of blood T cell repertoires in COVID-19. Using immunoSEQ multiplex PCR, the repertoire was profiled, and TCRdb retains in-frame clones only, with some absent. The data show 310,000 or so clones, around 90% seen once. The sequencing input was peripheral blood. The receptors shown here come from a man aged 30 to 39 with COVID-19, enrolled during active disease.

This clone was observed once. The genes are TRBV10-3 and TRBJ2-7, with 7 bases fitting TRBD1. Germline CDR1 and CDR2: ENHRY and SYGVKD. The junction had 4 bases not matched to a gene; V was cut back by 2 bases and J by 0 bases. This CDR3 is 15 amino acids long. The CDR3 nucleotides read TGTGCCATCAGTGAGCCCGGGACAGCCTCCTACGAGCAGTACTTC. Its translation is CAISEPGTASYEQYF.

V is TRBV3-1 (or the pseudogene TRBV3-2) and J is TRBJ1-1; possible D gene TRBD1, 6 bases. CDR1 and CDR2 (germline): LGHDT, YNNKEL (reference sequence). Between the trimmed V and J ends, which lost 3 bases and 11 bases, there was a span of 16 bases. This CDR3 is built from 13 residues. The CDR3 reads CASSQGAGDRAFF. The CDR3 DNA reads TGTGCCAGCAGCCAGGGGGCGGGGGATAGGGCTTTCTTT.

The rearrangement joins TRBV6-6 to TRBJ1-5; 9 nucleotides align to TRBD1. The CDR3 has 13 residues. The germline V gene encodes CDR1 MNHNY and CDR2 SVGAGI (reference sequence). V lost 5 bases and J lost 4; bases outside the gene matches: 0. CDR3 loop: CASSGTGNQPQHF. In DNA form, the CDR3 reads TGTGCCAGCAGTGGGACAGGGAATCAGCCCCAGCATTTT.

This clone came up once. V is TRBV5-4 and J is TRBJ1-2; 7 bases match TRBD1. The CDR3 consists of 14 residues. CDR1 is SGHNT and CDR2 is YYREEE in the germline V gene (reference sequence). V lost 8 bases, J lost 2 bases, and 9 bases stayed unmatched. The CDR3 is CASTQGKENYGYTF. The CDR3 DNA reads TGTGCCAGTACACAGGGGAAAGAAAACTATGGCTACACCTTC.

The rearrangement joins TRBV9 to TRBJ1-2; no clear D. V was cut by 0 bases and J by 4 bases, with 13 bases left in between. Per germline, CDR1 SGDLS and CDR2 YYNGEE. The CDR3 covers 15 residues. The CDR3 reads CASSVVNGNSYGYTF. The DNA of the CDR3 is TGTGCCAGCAGCGTAGTGAACGGGAACTCCTATGGCTACACCTTC.

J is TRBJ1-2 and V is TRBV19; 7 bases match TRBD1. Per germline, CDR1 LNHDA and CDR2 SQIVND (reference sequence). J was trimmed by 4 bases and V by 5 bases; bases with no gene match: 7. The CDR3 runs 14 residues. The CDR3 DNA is TGTGCCAGTAGTCCCGCTGACAGGGCCTATGGCTACACCTTC. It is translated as CASSPADRAYGYTF.

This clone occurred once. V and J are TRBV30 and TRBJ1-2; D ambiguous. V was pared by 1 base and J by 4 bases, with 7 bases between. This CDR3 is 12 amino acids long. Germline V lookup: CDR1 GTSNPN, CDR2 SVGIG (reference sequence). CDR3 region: CAWSGSTYGYTF. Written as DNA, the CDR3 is TGTGCCTGGAGTGGGAGTACCTATGGCTACACCTTC.

CDR3 nucleotide sequence: TGCGCCAGCAGCCAAGACCCTTACAGAAACTATGGCTACACCTTC. As protein: CASSQDPYRNYGYTF. The chain couples TRBV4-3 to TRBJ1-2; D is undetermined. Germline assignment: CDR1 LGHNA and CDR2 YSLEER. V lost 0 bases and J 2 bases, leaving 10 bases between the germline ends. This CDR3 is built from 15 residues.

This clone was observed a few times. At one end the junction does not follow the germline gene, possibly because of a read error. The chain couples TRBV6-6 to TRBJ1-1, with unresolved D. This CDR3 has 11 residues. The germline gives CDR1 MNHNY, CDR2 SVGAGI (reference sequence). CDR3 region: CASSPFTVPTF. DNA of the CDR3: TGTGCCAGCAGTCCATTCACAGTCCCGACCTTT.

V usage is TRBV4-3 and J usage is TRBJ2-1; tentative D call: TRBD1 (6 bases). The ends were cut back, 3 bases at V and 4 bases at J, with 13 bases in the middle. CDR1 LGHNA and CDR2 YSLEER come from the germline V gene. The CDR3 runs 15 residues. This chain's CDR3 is CASSQATGVYNEQFF. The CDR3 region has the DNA TGCGCCAGCAGCCAGGCGACAGGCGTATACAATGAGCAGTTCTTC.

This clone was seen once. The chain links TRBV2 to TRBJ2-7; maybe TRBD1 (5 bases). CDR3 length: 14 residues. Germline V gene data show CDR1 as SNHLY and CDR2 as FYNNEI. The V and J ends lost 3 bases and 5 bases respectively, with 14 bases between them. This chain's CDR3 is CASSDLQGTHEQYF. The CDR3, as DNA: TGTGCCAGCAGTGACCTCCAGGGTACCCACGAGCAGTACTTC.

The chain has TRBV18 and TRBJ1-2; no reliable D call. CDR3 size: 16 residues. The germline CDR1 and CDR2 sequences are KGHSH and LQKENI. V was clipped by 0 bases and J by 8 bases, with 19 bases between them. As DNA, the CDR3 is TGTGCCAGCTCACCACCGAACGGGGAATGGGTCGGCGGCTACACCTTC. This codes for CASSPPNGEWVGGYTF. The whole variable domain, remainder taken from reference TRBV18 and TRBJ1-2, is NAGVMQNPRHLVRRRGQEARLRCSPMKGHSHVYWYRQLPEEGLKFMVYLQKENIIDESGMPKERFSAEFPKEGPSILRIQQVVRGDSAAYFCASSPPNGEWVGGYTFGSGTRLTVV.

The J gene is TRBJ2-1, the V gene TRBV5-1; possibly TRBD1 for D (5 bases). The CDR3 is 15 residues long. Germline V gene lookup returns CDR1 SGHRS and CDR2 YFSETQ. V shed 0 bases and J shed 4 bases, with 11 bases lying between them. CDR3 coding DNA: TGCGCCAGCAGCTTGGTTGTGGGGCCATACAATGAGCAGTTCTTC. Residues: CASSLVVGPYNEQFF. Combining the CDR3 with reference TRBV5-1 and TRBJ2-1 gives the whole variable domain KAGVTQTPRYLIKTRGQQVTLSCSPISGHRSVSWYQQTPGQGLQFLFEYFSETQRNKGNFPGRFSGRQFSNSRSEMNVSTLELGDSALYLCASSLVVGPYNEQFFGPGTRLTVL.

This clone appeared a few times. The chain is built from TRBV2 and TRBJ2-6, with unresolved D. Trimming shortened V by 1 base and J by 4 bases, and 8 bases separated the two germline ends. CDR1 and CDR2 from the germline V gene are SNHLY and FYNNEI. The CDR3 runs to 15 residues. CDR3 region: CASSEVRSGANVLTF. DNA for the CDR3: TGTGCCAGCAGTGAAGTGCGCTCCGGGGCCAACGTCCTGACTTTC.

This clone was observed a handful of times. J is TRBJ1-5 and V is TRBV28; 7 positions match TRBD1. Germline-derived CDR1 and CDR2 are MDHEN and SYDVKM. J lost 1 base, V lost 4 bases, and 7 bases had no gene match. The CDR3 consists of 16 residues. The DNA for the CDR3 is TGTGCCAGCAGTTCTCCCGCAGGGGGGAGCAATCAGCCCCAGCATTTT. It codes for CASSSPAGGSNQPQHF.

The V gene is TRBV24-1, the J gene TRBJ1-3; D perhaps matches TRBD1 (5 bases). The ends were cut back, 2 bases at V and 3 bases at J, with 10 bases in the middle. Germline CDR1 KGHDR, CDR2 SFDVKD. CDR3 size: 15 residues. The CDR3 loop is CATSDSGTYGNTIYF. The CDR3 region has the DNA TGTGCCACCAGTGATTCCGGGACTTATGGAAACACCATATATTTT.